What follows are 10 T cell receptor beta chains derived from one specimen sequenced in a study of blood T cell repertoires in COVID-19. The table came from immunoSEQ multiplex PCR; TCRdb's copy has only in-frame clones and leaves some out. The profile shows around 230,000 clones, approximately 90% of them singletons. Sequenced sample: peripheral blood. The receptors shown here come from a man in his sixties who had recovered from COVID-19.

This clone came up once. V gene TRBV19 combines with J gene TRBJ1-5, with 10 bases identical to TRBD1. Trimming cost V 4 bases and J 5 bases; bases outside gene matches: 8. Germline V CDR1 and CDR2: LNHDA, SQIVND (reference sequence). The CDR3 runs 16 residues. CDR3 DNA: TGTGCCAGTAGTACATATACCGGGACAGGGGATCAGCCCCAGCATTTT. This translates into CASSTYTGTGDQPQHF.

This chain joins TRBV5-6 and TRBJ2-3, with a weak D call TRBD1 (6 bases). Germline lookup yields CDR1 SGHDT and CDR2 YYEEEE. This CDR3 comprises 15 residues. Between the trimmed V and J ends, which lost 4 bases and 3 bases, there was a span of 15 bases. For the CDR3, the DNA is TGTGCCAGCAGCGGGGACATGGGTGGAACAGATACGCAGTATTTT. Residues: CASSGDMGGTDTQYF.

This rearrangement joins TRBV19 to TRBJ2-1; 12 positions match TRBD2. The CDR3 has 17 residues. In germline, CDR1 is LNHDA, CDR2 SQIVND (reference sequence). The ends lost 6 bases at V and 3 bases at J; junction bases unmatched: 9. CDR3 residues: CASRRTSGGHDYNEQFF. The DNA of the CDR3 is TGTGCCAGTAGAAGAACTAGCGGGGGGCACGACTACAATGAGCAGTTCTTC.

The chain uses TRBV13 and TRBJ1-4; tentative D call: TRBD1 (6 bases). The CDR3 consists of 15 residues. Looked up from germline, CDR1 is PRHDT and CDR2 is FYEKMQ (reference sequence). V was shortened by 2 bases and J by 7 bases, with 14 bases between the two germline ends. CDR3 residues: CASSLTGGASEKLFF. The CDR3 DNA reads TGTGCCAGCAGCTTAACGGGGGGCGCATCTGAAAAACTGTTTTTT.

The count of this clone is one. The rearrangement links TRBV6-1 to TRBJ2-7; D is unclear. CDR1 is MNHNS and CDR2 is SASEGT in the germline V gene. Trimming shortened V by 1 base and J by 3 bases, and 10 bases separated the two germline ends. The CDR3 runs 14 residues. The CDR3 region is CASSEESGFYEQYV. The CDR3 DNA sequence: TGTGCCAGCAGTGAAGAGTCAGGTTTCTACGAGCAGTACGTC.

This chain links TRBV28 with TRBJ1-1; D is ambiguous. This CDR3 comprises 13 residues. V lost 5 bases and J lost 1, with 8 bases in between. Germline assignment: CDR1 MDHEN and CDR2 SYDVKM. Written as DNA, the CDR3 is TGTGCCAGCAGTCCAACACGGAACACTGAAGCTTTCTTT. This translates into CASSPTRNTEAFF.

This sequence joins TRBV2 and TRBJ2-2; D perhaps matches TRBD1 (7 bases). Trimming took off 5 bases at V and 6 bases at J, with 19 bases between the two ends. The CDR3 consists of 16 residues. Germline V lookup: CDR1 SNHLY, CDR2 FYNNEI. The CDR3 sequence is CASSRQDRRGPGELFF. The CDR3 region has the DNA TGTGCCAGCAGTCGCCAGGACAGGAGGGGGCCCGGGGAGCTGTTTTTT.

The V and J genes are TRBV6-2 or TRBV6-3 and TRBJ1-1; D is unclear. Germline lookup yields CDR1 MNHEY and CDR2 SVGEGT. The CDR3 spans 13 residues. V gave up 8 bases and J gave up 1 base, with 11 bases separating them. DNA for the CDR3: TGTGCCAGCGGCCCGCGGGGGAACACTGAAGCTTTCTTT. It translates to CASGPRGNTEAFF.

This clone occurred a few times. This rearrangement joins TRBV6-1 to TRBJ1-5; D is uncertain. V was cut by 2 bases and J by 5 bases, with 4 bases left in between. The CDR3 sequence is 12 residues long. Germline V CDR1 and CDR2: MNHNS, SASEGT. CDR3 amino acids: CASSEYHQPQHF. The CDR3 DNA reads as TGTGCCAGCAGTGAATATCATCAGCCCCAGCATTTT.

The chain employs TRBV27 and TRBJ2-3; 9 bases are shared with TRBD1. CDR3 length: 14 amino acids. Germline V CDR1 and CDR2: MNHEY, SMNVEV (reference sequence). V lost 4 bases, J lost 7 bases, and 6 bases stayed unmatched. The CDR3 region is CASSSGQGRYTQYF. Written as DNA, the CDR3 is TGTGCCAGCAGTTCGGGACAGGGTCGATATACGCAGTATTTT.